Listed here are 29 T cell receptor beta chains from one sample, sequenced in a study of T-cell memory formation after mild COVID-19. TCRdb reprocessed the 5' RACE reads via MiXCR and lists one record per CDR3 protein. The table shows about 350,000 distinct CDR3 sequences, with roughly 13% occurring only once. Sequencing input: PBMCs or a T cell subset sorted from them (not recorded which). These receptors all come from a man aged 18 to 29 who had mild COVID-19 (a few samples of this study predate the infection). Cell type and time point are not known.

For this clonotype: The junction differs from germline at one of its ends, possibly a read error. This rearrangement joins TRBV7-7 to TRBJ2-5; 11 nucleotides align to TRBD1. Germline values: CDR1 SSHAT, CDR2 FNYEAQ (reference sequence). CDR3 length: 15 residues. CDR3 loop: CASSSGTGGQETQYF. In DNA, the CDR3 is TGTGCTAGCAGCTCCGGGACAGGGGGCCAAGAGACCCAGTACTTC.

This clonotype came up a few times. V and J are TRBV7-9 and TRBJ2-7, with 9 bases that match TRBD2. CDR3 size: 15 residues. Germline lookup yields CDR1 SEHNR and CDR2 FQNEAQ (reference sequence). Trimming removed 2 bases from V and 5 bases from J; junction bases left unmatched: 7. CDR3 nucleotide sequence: TGTGCCAGCAGCTTACGCGGCGGGGGGGCGCACGAGCAGTACGTC. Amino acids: CASSLRGGGAHEQYV.

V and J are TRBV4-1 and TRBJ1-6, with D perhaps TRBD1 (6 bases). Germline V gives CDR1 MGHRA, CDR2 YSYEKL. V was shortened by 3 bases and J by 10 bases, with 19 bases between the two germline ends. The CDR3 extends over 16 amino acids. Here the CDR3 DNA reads TGCGCCAGCAGCCATCTTATACAGGGCCTTGGGTCACCCCTCCACTTT. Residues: CASSHLIQGLGSPLHF.

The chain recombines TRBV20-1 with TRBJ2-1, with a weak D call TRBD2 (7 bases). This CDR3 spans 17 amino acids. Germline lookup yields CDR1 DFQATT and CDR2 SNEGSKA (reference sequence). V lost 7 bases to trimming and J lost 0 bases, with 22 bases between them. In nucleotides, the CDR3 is TGCAGTGTCTCTATCTCGGCGGGGGCGCTCTCCTACAATGAGCAGTTCTTC. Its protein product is CSVSISAGALSYNEQFF.

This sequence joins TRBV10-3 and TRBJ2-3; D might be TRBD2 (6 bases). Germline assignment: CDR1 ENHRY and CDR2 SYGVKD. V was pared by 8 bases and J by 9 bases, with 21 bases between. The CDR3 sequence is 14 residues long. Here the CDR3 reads CAIGLGGDSNTQYF. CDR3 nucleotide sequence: TGTGCCATCGGCCTAGGAGGGGATTCAAACACGCAGTATTTT.

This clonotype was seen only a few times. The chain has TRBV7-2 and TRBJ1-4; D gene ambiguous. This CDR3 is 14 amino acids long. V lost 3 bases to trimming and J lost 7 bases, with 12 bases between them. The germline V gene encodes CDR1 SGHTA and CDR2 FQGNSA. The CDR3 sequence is CASSFATRGEKLFF. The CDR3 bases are TGTGCCAGCAGCTTTGCTACGCGGGGTGAAAAACTGTTTTTT.

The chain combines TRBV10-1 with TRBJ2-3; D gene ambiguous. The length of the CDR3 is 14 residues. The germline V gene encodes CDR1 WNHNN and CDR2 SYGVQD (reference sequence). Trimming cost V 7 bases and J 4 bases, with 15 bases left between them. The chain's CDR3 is CASNGGVASDTQYF. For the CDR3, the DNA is TGCGCCAGCAACGGTGGCGTGGCTTCAGATACGCAGTATTTT.

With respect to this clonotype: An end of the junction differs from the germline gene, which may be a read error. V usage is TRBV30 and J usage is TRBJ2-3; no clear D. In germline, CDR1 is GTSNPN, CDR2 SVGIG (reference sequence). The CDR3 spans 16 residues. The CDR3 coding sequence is TGTGCCTGGTGTGTAGAGGCGGCGACTAGCACAGATACGCAGTATTTT. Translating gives CAWCVEAATSTDTQYF.

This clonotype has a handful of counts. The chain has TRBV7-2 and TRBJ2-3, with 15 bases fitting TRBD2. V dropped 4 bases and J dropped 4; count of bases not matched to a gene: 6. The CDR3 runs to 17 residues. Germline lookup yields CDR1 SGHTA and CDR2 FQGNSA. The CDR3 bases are TGTGCCAGCAGCTCCGGACTAGCGGGGGGGTTCGCAGATACGCAGTATTTT. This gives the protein CASSSGLAGGFADTQYF. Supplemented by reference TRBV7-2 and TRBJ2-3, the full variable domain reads GAGVSQSPSNKVTEKGKDVELRCDPISGHTALYWYRQSLGQGLEFLIYFQGNSAPDKSGLPSDRFSAERTGGSVSTLTIQRTQQEDSAVYLCASSSGLAGGFADTQYFGPGTRLTVL.

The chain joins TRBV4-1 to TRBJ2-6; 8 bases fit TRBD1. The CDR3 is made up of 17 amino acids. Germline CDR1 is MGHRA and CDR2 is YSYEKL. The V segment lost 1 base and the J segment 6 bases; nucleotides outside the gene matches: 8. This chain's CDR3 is CASSQARGPLKANVLTF. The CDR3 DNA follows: TGCGCCAGCAGCCAAGCCAGGGGGCCTCTCAAGGCCAACGTCCTGACTTTC.

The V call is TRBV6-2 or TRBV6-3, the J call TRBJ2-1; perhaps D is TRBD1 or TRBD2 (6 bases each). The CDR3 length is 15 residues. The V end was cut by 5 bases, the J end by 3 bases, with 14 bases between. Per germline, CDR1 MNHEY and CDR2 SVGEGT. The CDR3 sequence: CASSRGLRYYNEQFF. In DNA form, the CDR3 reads TGTGCCAGCAGTCGGGGGCTCAGATACTACAATGAGCAGTTCTTC.

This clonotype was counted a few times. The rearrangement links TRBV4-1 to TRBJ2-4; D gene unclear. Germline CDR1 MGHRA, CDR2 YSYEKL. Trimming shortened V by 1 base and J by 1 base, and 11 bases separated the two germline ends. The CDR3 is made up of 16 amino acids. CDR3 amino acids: CASSQVGFLAKNIQYF. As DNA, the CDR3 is TGCGCCAGCAGCCAAGTCGGGTTCCTCGCCAAAAACATTCAGTACTTC.

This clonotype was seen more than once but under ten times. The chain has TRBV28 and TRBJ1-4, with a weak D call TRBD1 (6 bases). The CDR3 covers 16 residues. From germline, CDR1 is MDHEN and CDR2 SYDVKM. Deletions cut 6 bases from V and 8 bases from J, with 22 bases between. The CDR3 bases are TGTGCCAGCAGCCAAGTTCGGGGGGGCAGGTCGGAAAAACTGTTTTTT. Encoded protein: CASSQVRGGRSEKLFF. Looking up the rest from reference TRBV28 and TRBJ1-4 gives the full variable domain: DVKVTQSSRYLVKRTGEKVFLECVQDMDHENMFWYRQDPGLGLRLIYFSYDVKMKEKGDIPEGYSVSREKKERFSLILESASTNQTSMYLCASSQVRGGRSEKLFFGSGTQLSVL.

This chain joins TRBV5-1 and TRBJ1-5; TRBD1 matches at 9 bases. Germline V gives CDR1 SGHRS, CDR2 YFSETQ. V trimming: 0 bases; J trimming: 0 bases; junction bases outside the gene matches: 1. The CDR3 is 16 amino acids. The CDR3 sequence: CASSLGTGDSNQPQHF. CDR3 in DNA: TGCGCCAGCAGCTTGGGGACAGGGGATAGCAATCAGCCCCAGCATTTT.

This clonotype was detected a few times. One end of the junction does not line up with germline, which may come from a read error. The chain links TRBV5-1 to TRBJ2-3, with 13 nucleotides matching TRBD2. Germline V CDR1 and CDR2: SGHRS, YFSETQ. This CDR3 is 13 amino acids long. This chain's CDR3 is CASRTSGGDTQYF. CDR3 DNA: TGTGCCAGTAGGACTAGCGGGGGTGATACGCAGTATTTT.

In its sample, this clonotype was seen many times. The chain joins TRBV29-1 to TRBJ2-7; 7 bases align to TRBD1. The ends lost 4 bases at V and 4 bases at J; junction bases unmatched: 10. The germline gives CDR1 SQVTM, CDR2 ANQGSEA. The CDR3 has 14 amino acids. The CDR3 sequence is CSVVWDSNKYEQYF. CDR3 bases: TGCAGCGTTGTATGGGACAGTAATAAATACGAGCAGTACTTC.

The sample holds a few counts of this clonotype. This CDR3 reads CASSLEGPSPLHF. The CDR3, as DNA: TGTGCCAGCAGCTTGGAGGGGCCTTCACCCCTCCACTTT. The V gene is TRBV5-5, the J gene TRBJ1-6; tentative D call: TRBD1 (5 bases). Germline values: CDR1 SGHKS, CDR2 YYEKEE (reference sequence). The CDR3 is 13 residues long. The ends were cut back, 0 bases at V and 9 bases at J, with 7 bases in the middle.

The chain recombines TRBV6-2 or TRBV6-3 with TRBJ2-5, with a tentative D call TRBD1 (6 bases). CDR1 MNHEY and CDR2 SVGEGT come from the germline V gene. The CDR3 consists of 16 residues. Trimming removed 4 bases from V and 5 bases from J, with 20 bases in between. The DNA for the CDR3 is TGTGCCAGCAGTTCACCAAGGGACACTCTTGGGGAGACCCAGTACTTC. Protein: CASSSPRDTLGETQYF.

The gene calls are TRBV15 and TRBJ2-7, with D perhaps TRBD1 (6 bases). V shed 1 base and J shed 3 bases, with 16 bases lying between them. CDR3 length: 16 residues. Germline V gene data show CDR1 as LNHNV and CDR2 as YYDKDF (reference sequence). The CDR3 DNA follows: TGTGCCACCAGCAGAGGGCTAACAGGGAGCCACTACGAGCAGTACTTC. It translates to CATSRGLTGSHYEQYF.

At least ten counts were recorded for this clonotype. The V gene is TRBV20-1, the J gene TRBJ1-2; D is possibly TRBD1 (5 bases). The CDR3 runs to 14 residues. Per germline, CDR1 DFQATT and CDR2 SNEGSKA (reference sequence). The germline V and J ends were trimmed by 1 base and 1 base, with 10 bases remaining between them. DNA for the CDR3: TGCAGTGCTAGAGGGGGCAGGCATAACTATGGCTACACCTTC. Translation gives CSARGGRHNYGYTF.

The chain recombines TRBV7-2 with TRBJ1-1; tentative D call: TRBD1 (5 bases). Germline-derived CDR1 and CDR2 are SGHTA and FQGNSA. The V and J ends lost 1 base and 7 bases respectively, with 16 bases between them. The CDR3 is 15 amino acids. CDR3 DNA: TGTGCCAGCAGCTTAGTACGTGGCGGGCAGGGTGAAGCTTTCTTT. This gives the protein CASSLVRGGQGEAFF.

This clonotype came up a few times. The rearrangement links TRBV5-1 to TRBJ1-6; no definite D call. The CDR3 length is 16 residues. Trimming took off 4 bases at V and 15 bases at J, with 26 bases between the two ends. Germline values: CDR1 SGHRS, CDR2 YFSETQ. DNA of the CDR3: TGCGCCAGCAGCGGCCCGGAGGGCCAGGCTATCACCCGCCTCCACTTT. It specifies CASSGPEGQAITRLHF.

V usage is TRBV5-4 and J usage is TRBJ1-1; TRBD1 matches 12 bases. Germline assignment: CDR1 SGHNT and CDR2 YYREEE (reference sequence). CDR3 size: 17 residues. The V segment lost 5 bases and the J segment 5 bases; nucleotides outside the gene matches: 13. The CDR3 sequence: CASSNPGTGGLGTEAFF. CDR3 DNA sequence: TGTGCCAGCAGTAATCCCGGGACAGGGGGCCTAGGTACTGAAGCTTTCTTT.

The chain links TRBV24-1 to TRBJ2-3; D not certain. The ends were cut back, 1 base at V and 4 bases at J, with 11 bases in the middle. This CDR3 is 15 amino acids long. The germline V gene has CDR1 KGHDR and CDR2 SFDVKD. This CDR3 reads CATSDFRTAADTQYF. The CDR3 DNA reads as TGTGCCACCAGTGATTTCCGGACCGCGGCAGATACGCAGTATTTT.

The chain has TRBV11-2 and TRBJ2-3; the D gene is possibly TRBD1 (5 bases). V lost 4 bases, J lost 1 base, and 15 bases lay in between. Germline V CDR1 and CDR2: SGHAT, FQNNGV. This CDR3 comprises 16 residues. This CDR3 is CASSYRGSLGTDTQYF. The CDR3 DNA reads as TGTGCCAGCAGCTATAGGGGCAGCCTGGGCACAGATACGCAGTATTTT.

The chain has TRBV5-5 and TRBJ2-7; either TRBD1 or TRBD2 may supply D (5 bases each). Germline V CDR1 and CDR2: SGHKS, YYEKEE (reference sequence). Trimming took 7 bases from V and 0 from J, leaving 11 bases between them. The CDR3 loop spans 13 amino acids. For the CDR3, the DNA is TGTGCCAGCGGGACCGTCAGCTCCTACGAGCAGTACTTC. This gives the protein CASGTVSSYEQYF.

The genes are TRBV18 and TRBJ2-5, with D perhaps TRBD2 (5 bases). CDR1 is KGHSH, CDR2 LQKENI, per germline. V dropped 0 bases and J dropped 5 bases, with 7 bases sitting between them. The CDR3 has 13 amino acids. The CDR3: CASSPPTGETQYF. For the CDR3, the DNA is TGTGCCAGCTCACCACCCACGGGGGAGACCCAGTACTTC. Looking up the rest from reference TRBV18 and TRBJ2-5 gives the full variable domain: NAGVMQNPRHLVRRRGQEARLRCSPMKGHSHVYWYRQLPEEGLKFMVYLQKENIIDESGMPKERFSAEFPKEGPSILRIQQVVRGDSAAYFCASSPPTGETQYFGPGTRLLVL.

CDR3 sequence: CASTPGGSRNTEAFF. In nucleotides, the CDR3 is TGTGCCAGTACACCAGGGGGTAGCCGGAACACTGAAGCTTTCTTT. The genes are TRBV28 and TRBJ1-1; the match to TRBD1 covers 7 bases. V lost 9 bases, J lost 1 base, and 11 bases stayed unmatched. From germline, CDR1 is MDHEN and CDR2 SYDVKM. There are 15 residues in the CDR3.

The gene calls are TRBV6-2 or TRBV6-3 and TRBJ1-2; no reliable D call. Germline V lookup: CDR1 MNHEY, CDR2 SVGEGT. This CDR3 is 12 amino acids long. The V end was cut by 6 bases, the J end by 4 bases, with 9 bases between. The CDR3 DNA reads TGTGCCAGCAGATCCATGGGCTATGGCTACACCTTC. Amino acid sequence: CASRSMGYGYTF.